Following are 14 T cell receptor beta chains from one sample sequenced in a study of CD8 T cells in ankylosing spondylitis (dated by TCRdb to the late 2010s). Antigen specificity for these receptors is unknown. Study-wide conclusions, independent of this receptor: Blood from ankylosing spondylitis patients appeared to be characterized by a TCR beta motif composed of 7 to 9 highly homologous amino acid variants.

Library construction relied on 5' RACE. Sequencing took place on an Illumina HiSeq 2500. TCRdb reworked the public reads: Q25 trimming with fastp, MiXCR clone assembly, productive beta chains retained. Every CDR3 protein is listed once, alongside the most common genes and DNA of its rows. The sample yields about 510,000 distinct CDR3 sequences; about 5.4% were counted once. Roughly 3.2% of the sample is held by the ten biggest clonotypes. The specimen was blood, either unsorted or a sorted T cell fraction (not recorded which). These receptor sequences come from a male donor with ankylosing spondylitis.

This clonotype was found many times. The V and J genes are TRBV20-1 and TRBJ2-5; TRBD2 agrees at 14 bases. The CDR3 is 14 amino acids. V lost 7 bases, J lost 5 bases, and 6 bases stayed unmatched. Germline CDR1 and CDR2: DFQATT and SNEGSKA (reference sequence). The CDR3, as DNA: TGCAGTGGTTCGGGACTAGCGGGAGAGGAGACCCAGTACTTC. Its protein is CSGSGLAGEETQYF.

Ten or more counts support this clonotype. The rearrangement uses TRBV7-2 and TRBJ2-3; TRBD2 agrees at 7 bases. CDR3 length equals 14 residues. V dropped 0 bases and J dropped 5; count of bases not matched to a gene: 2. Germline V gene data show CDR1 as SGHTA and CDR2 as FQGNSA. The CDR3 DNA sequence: TGTGCCAGCAGCTTAGCCCCGGGGGGAGATACGCAGTATTTT. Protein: CASSLAPGGDTQYF.

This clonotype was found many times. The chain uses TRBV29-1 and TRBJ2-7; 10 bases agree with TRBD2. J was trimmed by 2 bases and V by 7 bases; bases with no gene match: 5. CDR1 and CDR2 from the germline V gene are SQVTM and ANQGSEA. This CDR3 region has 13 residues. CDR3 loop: CSALAGGTYEQYF. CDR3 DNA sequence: TGCAGCGCGTTAGCGGGAGGTACCTACGAGCAGTACTTC.

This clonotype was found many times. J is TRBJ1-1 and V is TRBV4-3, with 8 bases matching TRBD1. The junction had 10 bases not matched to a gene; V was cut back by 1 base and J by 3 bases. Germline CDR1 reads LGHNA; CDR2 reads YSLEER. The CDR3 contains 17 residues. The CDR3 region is CASSQVQGGTGDTEAFF. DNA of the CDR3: TGCGCCAGCAGCCAAGTACAGGGGGGGACTGGCGACACTGAAGCTTTCTTT.

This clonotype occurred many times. Written as DNA, the CDR3 is TGTGCCAGCATTACGGACAGTCCGAGCGGACCATCCCCTGAAGCTTTCTTT. It is translated as CASITDSPSGPSPEAFF. V usage is TRBV6-2 or TRBV6-3 and J usage is TRBJ1-1; a possible D gene is TRBD1 (6 bases). Looked up from germline, CDR1 is MNHEY and CDR2 is SVGEGT. This CDR3 has 17 residues. Trimming cost V 7 bases and J 6 bases, with 27 bases left between them.

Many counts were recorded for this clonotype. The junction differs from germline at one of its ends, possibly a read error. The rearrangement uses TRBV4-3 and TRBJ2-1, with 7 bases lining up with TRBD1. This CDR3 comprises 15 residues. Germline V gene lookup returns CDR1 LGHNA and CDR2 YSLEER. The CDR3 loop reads CASSQDRDSYNEQFF. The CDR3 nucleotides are TGTGCCAGCAGTCAAGACAGGGACTCCTACAATGAGCAGTTCTTC.

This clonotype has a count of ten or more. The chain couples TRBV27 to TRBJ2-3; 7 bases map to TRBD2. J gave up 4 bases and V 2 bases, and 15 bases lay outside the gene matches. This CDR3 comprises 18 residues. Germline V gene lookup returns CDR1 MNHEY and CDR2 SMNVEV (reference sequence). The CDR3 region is CASSLLAPQGLYADTQYF. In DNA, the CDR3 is TGTGCCAGCAGTTTACTGGCCCCCCAGGGACTATACGCAGATACGCAGTATTTT.

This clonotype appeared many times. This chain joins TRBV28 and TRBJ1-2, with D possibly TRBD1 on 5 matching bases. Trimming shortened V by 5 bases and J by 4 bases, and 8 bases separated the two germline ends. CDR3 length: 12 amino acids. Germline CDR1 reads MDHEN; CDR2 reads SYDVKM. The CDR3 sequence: CASSTTVYGYTF. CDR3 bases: TGTGCCAGCAGTACGACAGTCTATGGCTACACCTTC.

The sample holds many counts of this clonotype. Here the CDR3 DNA reads TGCAGTGCTAGACAGGTGGGCCAAGAGACCCAGTACTTC. The encoded protein is CSARQVGQETQYF. V is TRBV20-1 and J is TRBJ2-5; D remains ambiguous. Per germline, CDR1 DFQATT and CDR2 SNEGSKA (reference sequence). The CDR3 runs 13 residues. Between the trimmed V and J ends, which lost 2 bases and 1 base, there was a span of 8 bases.

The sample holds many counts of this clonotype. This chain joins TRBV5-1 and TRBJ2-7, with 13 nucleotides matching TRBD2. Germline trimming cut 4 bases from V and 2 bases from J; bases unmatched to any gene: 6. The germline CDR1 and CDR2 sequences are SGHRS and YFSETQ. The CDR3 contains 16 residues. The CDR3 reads CASSEGLAGLTYEQYF. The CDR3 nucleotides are TGCGCCAGCAGCGAGGGACTAGCGGGACTAACCTACGAGCAGTACTTC.

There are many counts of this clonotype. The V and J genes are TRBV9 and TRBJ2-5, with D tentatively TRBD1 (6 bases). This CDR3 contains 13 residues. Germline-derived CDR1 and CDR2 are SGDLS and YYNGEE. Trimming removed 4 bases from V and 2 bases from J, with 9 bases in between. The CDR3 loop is CASSYGTQETQYF. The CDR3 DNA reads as TGTGCCAGCAGCTACGGGACACAAGAGACCCAGTACTTC.

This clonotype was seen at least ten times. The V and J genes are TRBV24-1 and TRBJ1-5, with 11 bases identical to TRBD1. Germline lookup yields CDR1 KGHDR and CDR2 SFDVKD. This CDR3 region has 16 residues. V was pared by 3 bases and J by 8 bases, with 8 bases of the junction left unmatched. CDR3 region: CATSDADRGLFEPQHF. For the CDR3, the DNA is TGTGCCACCAGTGATGCGGACAGGGGGCTGTTTGAGCCCCAGCATTTT.

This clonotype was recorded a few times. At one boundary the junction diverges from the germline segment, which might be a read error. CDR3 coding DNA: TGTGCCAGCAGCATAGCAGGGGGAGCCCTTAGGTTC. As protein: CASSIAGGALRF. The J gene is TRBJ2-5, the V gene TRBV7-8, with 7 bases that match TRBD1. Germline CDR1 and CDR2: SGHVS and FQNEAQ. There are 12 residues in the CDR3.

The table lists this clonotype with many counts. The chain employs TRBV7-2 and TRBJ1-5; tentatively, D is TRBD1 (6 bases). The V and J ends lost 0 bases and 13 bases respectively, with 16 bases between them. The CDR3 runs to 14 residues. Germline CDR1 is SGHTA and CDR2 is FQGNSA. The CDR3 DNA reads TGTGCCAGCAGCTTAGCCGAGGGGGGCCCTCCTCAGCATTTT. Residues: CASSLAEGGPPQHF.